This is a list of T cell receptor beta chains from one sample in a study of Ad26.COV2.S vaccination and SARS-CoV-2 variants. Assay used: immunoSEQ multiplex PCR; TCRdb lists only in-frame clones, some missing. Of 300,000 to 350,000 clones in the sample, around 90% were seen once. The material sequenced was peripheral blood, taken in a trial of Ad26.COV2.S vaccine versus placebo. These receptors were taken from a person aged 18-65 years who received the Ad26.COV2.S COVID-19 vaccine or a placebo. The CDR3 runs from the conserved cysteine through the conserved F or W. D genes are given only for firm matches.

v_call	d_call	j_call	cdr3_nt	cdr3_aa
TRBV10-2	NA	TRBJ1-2	TGCGCCAGCAGTGAAAGAGGACTCTATGGCTACACCTTC	CASSERGLYGYTF
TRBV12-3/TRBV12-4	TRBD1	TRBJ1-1	TGTGCCAGCAGATGGACAGGGGTTGAAGCTTTCTTT	CASRWTGVEAFF
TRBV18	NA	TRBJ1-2	TGTGCCAGCTCACCAGTCTCAGATACTAACTATGGCTACACCTTC	CASSPVSDTNYGYTF
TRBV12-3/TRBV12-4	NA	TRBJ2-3	TGTGCCAGCAGTTTAGCACTACCAGATACGCAGTATTTT	CASSLALPDTQYF
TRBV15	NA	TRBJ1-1	TGTGCCACCAGCAGACATAAGGGGACTGAAGCTTTCTTT	CATSRHKGTEAFF
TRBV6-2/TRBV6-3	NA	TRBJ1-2	TGTGCCAGCAGTTACCAGATTCGGGGACACGGCTACACCTTC	CASSYQIRGHGYTF
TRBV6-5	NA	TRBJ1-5	TGTGCCAGCAGTTACGAGGCAGGGGTTCAGCCCCAGCATTTT	CASSYEAGVQPQHF
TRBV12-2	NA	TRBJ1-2	TGTGCAAGTCGCTTAACACAGGGACCTAACTATGGCTACACCTTC	CASRLTQGPNYGYTF
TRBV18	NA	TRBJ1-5	TGTGCCAGCTCCCGTCAGGGCAAGGGCCAGCCCCAGCATTTT	CASSRQGKGQPQHF
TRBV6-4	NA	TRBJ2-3	TGTGCCAGCAGTGACACCGGCCACACAGATACGCAGTATTTT	CASSDTGHTDTQYF
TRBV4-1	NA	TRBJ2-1	TGCGCCAGCAGCCAAGATCGTGGGGTGGGTAATGAGCAGTTCTTC	CASSQDRGVGNEQFF
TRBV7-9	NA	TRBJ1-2	TGTGCCAGCAGCTTAGGACGGTTATATGGCTACACCTTC	CASSLGRLYGYTF
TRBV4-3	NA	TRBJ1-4	TGCGCCAGCAGCCAAGACCCGTGGAATAATGAAAAACTGTTTTTT	CASSQDPWNNEKLFF
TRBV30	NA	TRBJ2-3	TGTGCCTGGAGTGTAGGGTTAGAGACTCTTAGCACAGATACGCAGTATTTT	CAWSVGLETLSTDTQYF
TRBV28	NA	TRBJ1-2	TGTGCCACCGCGGAGGACAGCGACTATGGCTACACCTTC	CATAEDSDYGYTF
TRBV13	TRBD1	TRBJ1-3	TGTGCCAGCAGCCCGTTAGTTTGGGACAGGGAGTTTGGAAACACCATATATTTT	CASSPLVWDREFGNTIYF
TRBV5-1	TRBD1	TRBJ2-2	TGCGCCAGCAGTAAGACAGGGTCCTCCACCGGGGAGCTGTTTTTT	CASSKTGSSTGELFF
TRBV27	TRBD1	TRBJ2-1	TGTGCCAGCAGACTAGGGGGCCGGAGTGAGCAGTTCTTC	CASRLGGRSEQFF
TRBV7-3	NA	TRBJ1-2	TGTGCCAGCAGCTTAAGCGCCCCGGACGGAGATGGCTACACCTTC	CASSLSAPDGDGYTF
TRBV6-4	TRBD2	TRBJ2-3	TGTGCCAGCAGTGAATCGCCCCTAGCGGGGTGGTATACGCAGTATTTT	CASSESPLAGWYTQYF
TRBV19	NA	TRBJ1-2	TGTGCCAGTAGTAACCTACAAGGCTACACCTTC	CASSNLQGYTF
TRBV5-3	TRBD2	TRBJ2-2	TGTGCCAGAAGCTTTCGACTAGCGGGAGGGCCTCCCCACACCGGGGAGCTGTTTTTT	CARSFRLAGGPPHTGELFF